The present entry profiles one TCR beta chain with its context. The sample originates from a study of blood T cell repertoires in COVID-19. About the study: Researchers got acute and convalescent COVID-19 samples from the United States, Italy and Spain. T cells, B-cell-depleted T cells, or PBMCs provided the cDNA or gDNA that served as material.

Original data processing: Estimates of nucleated cell counts were drawn from the amplification of reference gene primers. Sequencing was performed with immunoSEQ multiplex PCR; in TCRdb, only in-frame clones are kept and a portion is missing. From that table come the V and J calls and clone size; the DNA was used to work out D and trimming. The sample consists of roughly 100,000 clones, 92% of them appearing once. Germline loops: CDR1 SGHDN, CDR2 FVKESK. Trimming removed 4 bases from V and 4 bases from J; junction bases left unmatched: 0. CDR3 size: 13 residues. This TCR was sampled from a man between 45 and 60 years old with active COVID-19. The chain carries TRBV14 and TRBJ2-5; 10 bases agree with TRBD2. Source material: peripheral blood. CDR3 residues: CASSRTSGETQYF. DNA of the CDR3: TGTGCCAGCAGCCGGACTAGCGGAGAGACCCAGTACTTC.